The 13 T cell receptor beta chains below come from one sample, sequenced in a study of molecular identifiers for immune sequencing clone quantification listed by TCRdb under 2018. Libraries were made using PCR. The sequencer was a NextSeq 500. TCRdb cleaned the public reads at Q25 with fastp, built clones with MiXCR and kept in-frame beta chains. Rows with one shared CDR3 protein collapse into an entry with the most common genes and DNA. In this sample the table shows about 500,000 distinct CDR3 sequences, around 23% of which occur a single time. The ten largest clones add up to just over 0.75% of the sample. The sample was naive CD8+ T cells from blood, with Jurkat cell RNA spiked in. The sample's cell subset or site, from its label and the paper: FACS-sorted CD8+CD4-CCR7+CD45RA+ naive T cells. All receptors come from a human donor in good health. Some libraries in this study had Jurkat cell RNA spiked in.

This clonotype was seen only once. Being one base from a much bigger clone, this may be a read error. The gene calls are TRBV12-3 or TRBV12-4 and TRBJ2-6; D remains unclear. There are 15 residues in the CDR3. The germline V and J ends were trimmed by 6 bases and 2 bases, with 11 bases remaining between them. The CDR3 nucleotides read TGTGCCAGCAGCGCCGACACCCCTGGGGCCAACGTCCTGACTTTC. Protein product: CASSADTPGANVLTF.

Remarks on this clonotype: A much larger clone sits a single nucleotide away, making a read error possible. The chain is built from TRBV6-2 or TRBV6-3 and TRBJ1-1; D unresolved. The CDR3 is 14 amino acids. Germline V CDR1 and CDR2: MNHEY, SVGEGT. CDR3 sequence: CASRASMANTEASF. The CDR3 region has the DNA TGTGCCAGCAGAGCTTCGATGGCGAACACTGAAGCTTCCTTT.

The rearrangement uses TRBV14 and TRBJ2-1, with 10 bases lining up with TRBD1. The germline gives CDR1 SGHDN, CDR2 FVKESK. The V segment lost 1 base and the J segment 6 bases; nucleotides outside the gene matches: 12. The CDR3 has 18 amino acids. The CDR3 DNA is TGTGCCAGCAGCCAAGGAAGAGACAGGGGGCATTCGGGCAATGAGCAGTTCTTC. It yields the protein CASSQGRDRGHSGNEQFF.

V gene TRBV20-1 combines with J gene TRBJ2-1; the D gene could be TRBD1 or TRBD2 (5 bases each). From germline, CDR1 is DFQATT and CDR2 SNEGSKA (reference sequence). Between the trimmed V and J ends, which lost 6 bases and 6 bases, there was a span of 15 bases. The CDR3 spans 13 residues. CDR3 DNA: TGCAGTGCCCCATCGGGGCTTGGCAATGAGCAGTTCTTC. Its protein product is CSAPSGLGNEQFF.

This clonotype was detected only a few times. V usage is TRBV4-2 and J usage is TRBJ2-3; no definite D call. Germline V gene lookup returns CDR1 LGHNA and CDR2 YNFKEQ. Deletions cut 5 bases from V and 2 bases from J, with 11 bases between. CDR3 length equals 14 residues. Here the CDR3 reads CASSWAGDTDTQYF. CDR3 bases: TGTGCCAGCAGCTGGGCAGGAGACACAGATACGCAGTATTTT.

This clonotype has at least ten counts. The gene calls are TRBV4-3 and TRBJ1-2; 9 bases match TRBD1. With V trimmed by 1 base and J by 6 bases, 3 bases remained unmatched. Germline V CDR1 and CDR2: LGHNA, YSLEER. The CDR3 has 14 amino acids. The CDR3 here is CASSQGTGADGYTF. CDR3 bases: TGCGCCAGCAGCCAAGGGACAGGGGCCGATGGCTACACCTTC.

To note about this clonotype: A much larger clone is a single base away; this may be a read error. This chain connects TRBV5-1 to TRBJ2-7; 9 bases map to TRBD2. V shed 1 base, J shed 3 bases, and the junction held 5 bases outside the gene matches. Germline assignment: CDR1 SGHRS and CDR2 YFSETQ. The CDR3 is 15 amino acids. The CDR3 loop is CASSLRPAGGYEQYF. DNA for the CDR3: TGCGCCAGCAGCTTGCGACCAGCGGGAGGCTACGAGCAGTACTTC.

For this clonotype: Its ends do not fully match the called genes, so a read error is possible. The chain is built from TRBV2 and TRBJ2-1; 7 nucleotides agree with TRBD2. The CDR3 has 14 amino acids. Germline V lookup: CDR1 SNHLY, CDR2 FYNNEI. CDR3 bases: TGTGCCGGCAGTGAAGGGACTACCTACAATGAGCAGTTCTTC. This codes for CAGSEGTTYNEQFF.

The chain couples TRBV28 to TRBJ2-1, with 8 positions matching TRBD2. The junction had 16 bases not matched to a gene; V was cut back by 5 bases and J by 4 bases. Germline V gene lookup returns CDR1 MDHEN and CDR2 SYDVKM. This CDR3 spans 18 amino acids. The CDR3: CASSLTTPTSVFYNEQFF. CDR3 in DNA: TGTGCCAGCAGTCTGACAACCCCGACTAGCGTGTTTTACAATGAGCAGTTCTTC.

Turning to this clonotype: At one end the junction does not follow the germline gene, possibly because of a read error. This rearrangement joins TRBV28 to TRBJ1-3; D is perhaps TRBD1 (5 bases). Germline values: CDR1 MDHEN, CDR2 SYDVKM. There are 14 residues in the CDR3. CDR3 coding DNA: TGTGCCAGCAGTTTTTGGGGGTCTGGAGACACCATATATTTT. It is translated as CASSFWGSGDTIYF.

About this clonotype: A much larger clone lies one base from this, so it may be a read error. J is TRBJ2-4 and V is TRBV14; D call uncertain. The germline V gene encodes CDR1 SGHDN and CDR2 FVKESK. The CDR3 spans 13 residues. Trimming stripped 2 bases from V and 8 bases from J, with 10 bases between. The CDR3 DNA reads TGTGCCAGCAGCCAATTCGCCGCTGACATTCAGTACTTC. Amino acid sequence: CASSQFAADIQYF.

Notes on this clonotype: A much larger clone differs from this one at a single base, so this may be a read error. The chain recombines TRBV4-1 with TRBJ2-7; unclear D gene. CDR3 length: 15 residues. CDR1 MGHRA and CDR2 YSYEKL come from the germline V gene. CDR3 amino acids: CASSQESRSSYGQYF. The CDR3 DNA follows: TGCGCCAGCAGCCAAGAGAGCCGAAGCTCCTACGGGCAGTACTTC.

This clonotype was seen more than once but under ten times. V usage is TRBV6-2 or TRBV6-3 and J usage is TRBJ2-3; D not certain. The CDR3 is 12 residues long. Germline V gene sequence: CDR1 MNHEY, CDR2 SVGEGT. V lost 6 bases, J lost 7 bases, and 11 bases lay in between. CDR3 in amino acids: CASSPGGYTQYF. The CDR3 DNA reads as TGTGCCAGCAGCCCAGGTGGCTATACGCAGTATTTT.